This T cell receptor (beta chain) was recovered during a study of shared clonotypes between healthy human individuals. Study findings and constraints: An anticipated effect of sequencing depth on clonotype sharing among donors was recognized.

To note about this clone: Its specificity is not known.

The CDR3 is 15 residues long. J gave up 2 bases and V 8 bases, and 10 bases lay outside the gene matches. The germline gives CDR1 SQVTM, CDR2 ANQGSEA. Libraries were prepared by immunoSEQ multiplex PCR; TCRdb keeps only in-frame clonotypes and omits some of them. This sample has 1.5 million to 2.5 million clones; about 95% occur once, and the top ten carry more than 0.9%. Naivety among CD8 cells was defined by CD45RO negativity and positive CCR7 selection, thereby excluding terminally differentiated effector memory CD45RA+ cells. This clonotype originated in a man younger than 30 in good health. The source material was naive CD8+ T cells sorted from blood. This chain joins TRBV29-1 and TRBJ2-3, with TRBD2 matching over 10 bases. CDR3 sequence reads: CSSSTSGLNTDTQYF. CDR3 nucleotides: TGCAGCTCGTCGACTAGCGGGCTCAACACAGATACGCAGTATTTT.